Here is one T cell receptor (beta chain) with its context. Its recognized antigen is unknown. Qualities for individual bases were not recorded, and no much larger clone is one base off. The germline V end is reduced by 0 bases and the J end by 8 bases; junction bases left unmatched: 24. Taken from the germline V gene, the CDR1 and CDR2 loops are ENHRY and SYGVKD. The cysteine opens and the phenylalanine closes a CDR3 of 20 amino acids. The retained sequence is limited to the CDR3, 60 bases, with the frame set at the first base. These data are taken from a study of T cell responses to AZD1222 COVID-19 vaccine (dated by TCRdb to 2020 to 2022). The study in broad terms: TCR sequencing was performed for about 240 trial participants, of whom around 210 were given two doses of AZD1222 and some 26 were given two doses of MenACWY control vaccine. Trial participants were enrolled by age into 18-55, 56-69 and 70-plus year subgroups, with around 150, 28 and 57 TCR-sequenced participants respectively.

What the authors observed across the whole study: Conclusions about previously exposed vaccinees were limited because only a handful of AZD1222 recipients were SARS-CoV-2 seropositive at baseline. The vaccine-associated CD4 TCRs covered the entire spike protein, and the dominant responses fell in regions 160-218 and 743-854. After two AZD1222 doses, both the breadth and the depth of spike-specific TCRs were significantly higher than at day 0 and than in MenACWY recipients. Because no day 14 peak-response samples were available, repertoires were characterized only after the peak T cell response. Participants were mostly white British and included more females than males, and it was suggested by the authors that clonal diversity may have been underestimated. In the small 56-69-year group, the increase in depth fell short of significance, most likely because of low power. Reportedly, close to half of the unique spike-specific TCRs recognized epitopes lying outside the regions that are mutated in the B.1.351 and B.1.1.7 variants.

The time point tag for this specimen amounts to: baseline before first vaccination. The treatment or condition label corresponds to: meningococcal conjugate vaccine given as trial control. Samples from vaccinated people were obtained from the UK trials COV001 and COV002, which included a single-blind randomized controlled phase 2/3 trial of AZD1222 (ChAdOx1 nCoV-19) in healthy adults. Trial participant PBMC samples were collected at day 0 and day 28 after the second dose for TCRbeta chain sequencing. The CDR3 regions of human TCRbeta chains were analyzed by immunosequencing. The original pipeline was this. TCRs in the repertoires were matched against a reference library of SARS-CoV-2-specific TCRs that had been generated with the MIRA antigen-specificity platform. Breadth was defined as the fraction of unique TCRs that were SARS-CoV-2-associated. Depth was defined as the fraction of total T cells that were SARS-CoV-2-associated. Using the MIRA data, each spike-specific TCR was mapped to the spike region that the TCR reacts to and placed in a CD4 or CD8 class. Log10-transformed breadth and depth values were compared by one-way ANOVA with Sidak's multiple comparisons tests. The table was pulled from immuneACCESS by TCRdb, which kept in-frame rearrangements only. Such tables lose some clones; where checked, under half of the loss comes from unresolved V genes, and the rest has no known cause. V and J calls and clone size follow that table, whereas D and trimming were derived from the DNA. The table for this sample lists 150,000 to 200,000 clones; 90% to 95% of them were counted only once. The ten largest clonotypes hold roughly 4.4% of the sample.

Specimen: peripheral blood, collected on day 0 of MenACWY control vaccination. The rearrangement joined TRBV10-3 to TRBJ1-2; the junction holds 7 bases that match TRBD1. The TCR originated in an adult in good health. The DNA sequence is given as TGTGCCATCAGTGAGTCTATTACTCCTAAACGAGACCACAGGGGTCGAGGCTACACCTTC. This encodes CAISESITPKRDHRGRGYTF.